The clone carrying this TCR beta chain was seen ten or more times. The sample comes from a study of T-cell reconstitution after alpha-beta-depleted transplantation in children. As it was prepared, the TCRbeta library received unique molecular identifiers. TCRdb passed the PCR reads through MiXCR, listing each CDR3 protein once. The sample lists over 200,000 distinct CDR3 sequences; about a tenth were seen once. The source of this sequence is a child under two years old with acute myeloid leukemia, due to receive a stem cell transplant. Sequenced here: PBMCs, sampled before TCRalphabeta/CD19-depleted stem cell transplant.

The CDR3 region has the DNA TGTGCCAGCAGTGACATTAACTATGGCTACACCTTC. The encoded protein is CASSDINYGYTF. This rearrangement joins TRBV6-1 to TRBJ1-2; D is unclear. The V end lost 3 bases, the J end lost 1 base, and 3 bases lay between the germline ends. Looked up from germline, CDR1 is MNHNS and CDR2 is SASEGT. This CDR3 region has 12 residues.